This TCR beta chain came from a study of T cell therapy after organ transplantation. As for the study in general: Expansion used a peptide pool of 30 HLA class I and II CMV epitopes.

V shed 6 bases and J 6 bases; nucleotides not matched to a gene: 11. This CDR3 spans 14 amino acids. Germline-derived CDR1 and CDR2 are MNHEY and SMNVEV (reference sequence). TCRdb's copy holds only in-frame clones and misses some; the assay was immunoSEQ multiplex PCR. The table shows some 47,000 clones, with over 90% occurring only once. Study-wide results and caveats: Lower pretherapy CD8 clonality went with larger post-therapy fold change. Few nonresponder expansions may reflect low coverage from poor CD8+ yield. Nonresponders had marked pretherapy clonal expansions and little post-therapy change.

This clone was seen a handful of times. Its antigen is still unknown. The chain recombines TRBV27 with TRBJ2-7, with TRBD2 matching over 7 bases. The TCR sequence derives from a human patient who had received a solid organ transplant and had CMV disease. The sample consisted of CD8+ T cells from blood, taken before autologous CMV-specific T cell therapy. CDR3 sequence (DNA): TGTGCCAGCAGAGCACGGGACTACGGTAGCGAGCAGTACTTC. Amino acids: CASRARDYGSEQYF.